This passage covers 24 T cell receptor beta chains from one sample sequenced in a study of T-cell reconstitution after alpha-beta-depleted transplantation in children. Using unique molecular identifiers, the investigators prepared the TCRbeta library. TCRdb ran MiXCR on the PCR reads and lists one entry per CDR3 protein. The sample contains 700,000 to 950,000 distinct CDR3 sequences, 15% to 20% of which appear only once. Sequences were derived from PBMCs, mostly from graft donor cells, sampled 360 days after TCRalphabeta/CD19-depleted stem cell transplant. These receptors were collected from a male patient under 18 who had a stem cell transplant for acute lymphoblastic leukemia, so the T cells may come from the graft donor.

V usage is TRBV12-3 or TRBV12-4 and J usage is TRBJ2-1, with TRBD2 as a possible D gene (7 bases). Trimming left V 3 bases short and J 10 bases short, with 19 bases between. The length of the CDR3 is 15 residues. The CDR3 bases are TGTGCCAGCAGTTTCTCCTCGGCGGGGGCGATCGAGCAGTTCTTC. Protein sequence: CASSFSSAGAIEQFF.

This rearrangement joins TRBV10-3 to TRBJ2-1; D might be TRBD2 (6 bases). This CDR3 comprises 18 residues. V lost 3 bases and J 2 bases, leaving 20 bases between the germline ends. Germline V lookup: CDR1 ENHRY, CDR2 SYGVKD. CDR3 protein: CAISENPQAGSTYNEQFF. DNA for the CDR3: TGTGCCATCAGTGAAAACCCCCAAGCGGGCTCAACCTACAATGAGCAGTTCTTC.

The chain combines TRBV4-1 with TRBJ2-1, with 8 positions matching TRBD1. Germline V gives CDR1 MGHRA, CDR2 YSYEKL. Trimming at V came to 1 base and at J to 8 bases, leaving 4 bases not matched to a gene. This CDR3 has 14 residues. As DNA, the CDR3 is TGCGCCAGCAGCCAAGTCAGGACAGGGTATGAGCAGTTCTTC. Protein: CASSQVRTGYEQFF.

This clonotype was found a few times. DNA of the CDR3: TGTGCCAGCAGCTTTAAGGCGGGAGGGCGCGAGCAGTACTTC. Residues: CASSFKAGGREQYF. V gene TRBV13 combines with J gene TRBJ2-7; 9 bases are a match to TRBD2. The CDR3 is 14 residues long. The V and J ends lost 3 bases and 6 bases, in that order; junction bases with no gene match: 6. CDR1 is PRHDT and CDR2 is FYEKMQ in the germline V gene (reference sequence).

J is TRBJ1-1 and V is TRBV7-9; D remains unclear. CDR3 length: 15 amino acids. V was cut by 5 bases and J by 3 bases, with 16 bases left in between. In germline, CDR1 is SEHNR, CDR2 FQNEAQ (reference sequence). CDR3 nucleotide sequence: TGTGCCAGCAGCACAGTAAACCGGGTAGACACTGAAGCTTTCTTT. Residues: CASSTVNRVDTEAFF.

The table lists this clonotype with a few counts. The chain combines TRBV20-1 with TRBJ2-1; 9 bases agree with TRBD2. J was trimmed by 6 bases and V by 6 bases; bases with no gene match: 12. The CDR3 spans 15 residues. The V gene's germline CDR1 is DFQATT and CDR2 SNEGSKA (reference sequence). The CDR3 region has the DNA TGCAGTGCCTACTTGACTAGCGGCGCTTTCAATGAGCAGTTCTTC. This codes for CSAYLTSGAFNEQFF.

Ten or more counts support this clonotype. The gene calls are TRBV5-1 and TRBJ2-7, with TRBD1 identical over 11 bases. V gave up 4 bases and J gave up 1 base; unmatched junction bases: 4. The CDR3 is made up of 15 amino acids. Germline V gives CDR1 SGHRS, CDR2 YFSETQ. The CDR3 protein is CASSTGTGGSYEQYF. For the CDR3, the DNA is TGCGCCAGCAGCACCGGGACAGGGGGGTCCTACGAGCAGTACTTC.

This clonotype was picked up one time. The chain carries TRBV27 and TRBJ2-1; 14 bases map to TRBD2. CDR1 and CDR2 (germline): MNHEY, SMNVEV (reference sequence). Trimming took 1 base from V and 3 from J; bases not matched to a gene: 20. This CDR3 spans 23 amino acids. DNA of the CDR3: TGTGCCAGCAGTTTATGGGGGCTCGGATCCGGGACTAGCGGGAGATTTCTCTACAATGAGCAGTTCTTC. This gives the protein CASSLWGLGSGTSGRFLYNEQFF.

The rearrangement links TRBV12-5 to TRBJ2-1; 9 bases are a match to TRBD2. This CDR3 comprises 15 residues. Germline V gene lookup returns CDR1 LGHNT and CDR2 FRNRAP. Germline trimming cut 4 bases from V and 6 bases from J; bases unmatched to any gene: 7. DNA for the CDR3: TGTGCTAGTGGTTCCCGGGGACTAGCTCGCAATGAGCAGTTCTTC. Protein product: CASGSRGLARNEQFF. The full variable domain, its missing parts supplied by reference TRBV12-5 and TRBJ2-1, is DARVTQTPRHKVTEMGQEVTMRCQPILGHNTVFWYRQTMMQGLELLAYFRNRAPLDDSGMPKDRFSAEMPDATLATLKIQPSEPRDSAVYFCASGSRGLARNEQFFGPGTRLTVL.

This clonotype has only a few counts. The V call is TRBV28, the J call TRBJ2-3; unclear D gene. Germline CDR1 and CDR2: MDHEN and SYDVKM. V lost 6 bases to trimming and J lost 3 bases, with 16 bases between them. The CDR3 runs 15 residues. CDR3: CASSSRVYPTDTQYF. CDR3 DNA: TGTGCCAGCAGCAGTAGGGTTTACCCGACAGATACGCAGTATTTT. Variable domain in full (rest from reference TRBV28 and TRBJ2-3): DVKVTQSSRYLVKRTGEKVFLECVQDMDHENMFWYRQDPGLGLRLIYFSYDVKMKEKGDIPEGYSVSREKKERFSLILESASTNQTSMYLCASSSRVYPTDTQYFGPGTRLTVL.

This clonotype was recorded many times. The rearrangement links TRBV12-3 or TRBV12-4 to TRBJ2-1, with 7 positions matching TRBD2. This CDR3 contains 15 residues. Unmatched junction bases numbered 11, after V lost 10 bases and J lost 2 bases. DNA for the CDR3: TGTGCCACCCCGGGACTAAACGGCGCCTACAATGAGCAGTTCTTC. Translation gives CATPGLNGAYNEQFF.

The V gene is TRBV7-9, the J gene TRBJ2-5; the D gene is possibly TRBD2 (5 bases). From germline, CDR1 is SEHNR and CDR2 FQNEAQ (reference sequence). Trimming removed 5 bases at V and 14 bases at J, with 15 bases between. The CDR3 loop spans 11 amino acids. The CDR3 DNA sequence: TGTGCCAGCAGCGAAGGGTACCGGGGTTACTTC. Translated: CASSEGYRGYF.

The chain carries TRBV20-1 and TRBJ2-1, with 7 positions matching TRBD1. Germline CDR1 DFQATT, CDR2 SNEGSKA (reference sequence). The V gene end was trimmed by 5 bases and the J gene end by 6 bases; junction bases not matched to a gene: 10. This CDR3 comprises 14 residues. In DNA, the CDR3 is TGCAGTGCTCGCCGGGACAGTTTACCCAATGAGCAGTTCTTC. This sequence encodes CSARRDSLPNEQFF.

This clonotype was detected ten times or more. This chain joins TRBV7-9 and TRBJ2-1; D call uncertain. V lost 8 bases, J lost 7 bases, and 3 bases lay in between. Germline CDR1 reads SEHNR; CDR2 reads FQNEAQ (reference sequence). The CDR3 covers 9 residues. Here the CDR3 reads CASPNEQFF. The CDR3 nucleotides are TGTGCCAGCCCAAATGAGCAGTTCTTC.

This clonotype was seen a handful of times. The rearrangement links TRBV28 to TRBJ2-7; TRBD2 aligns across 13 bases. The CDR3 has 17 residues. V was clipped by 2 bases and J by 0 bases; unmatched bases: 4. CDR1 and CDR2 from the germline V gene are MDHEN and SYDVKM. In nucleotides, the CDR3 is TGTGCCAGCAGTTTAGCGGGACTAGCGGGAAACTCCTACGAGCAGTACTTC. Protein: CASSLAGLAGNSYEQYF.

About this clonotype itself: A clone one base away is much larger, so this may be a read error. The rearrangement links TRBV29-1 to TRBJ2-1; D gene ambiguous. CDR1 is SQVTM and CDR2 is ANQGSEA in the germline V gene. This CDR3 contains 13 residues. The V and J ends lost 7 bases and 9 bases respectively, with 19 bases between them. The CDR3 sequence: CSGSRMQDSEQFF. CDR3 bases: TGCAGCGGTTCTAGGATGCAGGATTCTGAGCAGTTCTTC.

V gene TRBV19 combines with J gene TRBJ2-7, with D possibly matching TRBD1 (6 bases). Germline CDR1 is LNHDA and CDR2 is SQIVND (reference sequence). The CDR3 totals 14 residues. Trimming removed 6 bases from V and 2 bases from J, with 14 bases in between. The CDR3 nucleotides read TGTGCCAGTAGCCCCACAGGGCAGGCCTACGAGCAGTACTTC. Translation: CASSPTGQAYEQYF.

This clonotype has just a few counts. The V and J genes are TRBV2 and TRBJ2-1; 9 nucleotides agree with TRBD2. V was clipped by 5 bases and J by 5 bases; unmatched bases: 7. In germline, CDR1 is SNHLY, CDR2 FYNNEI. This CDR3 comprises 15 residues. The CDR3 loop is CASSRREGRNNEQFF. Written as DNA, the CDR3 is TGTGCCAGCAGTAGGCGGGAGGGCCGGAACAATGAGCAGTTCTTC.

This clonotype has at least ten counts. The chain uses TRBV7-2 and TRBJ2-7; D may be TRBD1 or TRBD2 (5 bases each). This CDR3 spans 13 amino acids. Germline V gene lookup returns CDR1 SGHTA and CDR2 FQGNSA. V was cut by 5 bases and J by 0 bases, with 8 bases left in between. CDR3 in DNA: TGTGCCAGCAGCAGGGACGCCTCCTACGAGCAGTACTTC. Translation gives CASSRDASYEQYF.

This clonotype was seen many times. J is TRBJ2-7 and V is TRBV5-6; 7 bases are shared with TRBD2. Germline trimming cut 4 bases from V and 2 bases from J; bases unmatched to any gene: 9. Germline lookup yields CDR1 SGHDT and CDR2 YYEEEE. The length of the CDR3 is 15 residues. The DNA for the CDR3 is TGTGCCAGCAGCCCTACCGGGACTACTCCCTACGAGCAGTACTTC. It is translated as CASSPTGTTPYEQYF.

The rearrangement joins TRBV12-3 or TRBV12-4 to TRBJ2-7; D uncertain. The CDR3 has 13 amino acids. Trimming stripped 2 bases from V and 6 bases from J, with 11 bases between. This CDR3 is CASSLTWDGEQYF. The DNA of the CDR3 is TGTGCCAGCAGTTTAACGTGGGATGGCGAGCAGTACTTC.

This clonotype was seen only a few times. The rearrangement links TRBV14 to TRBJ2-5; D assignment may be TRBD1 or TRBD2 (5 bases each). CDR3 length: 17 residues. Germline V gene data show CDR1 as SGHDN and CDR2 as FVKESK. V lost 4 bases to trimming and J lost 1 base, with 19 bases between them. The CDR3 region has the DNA TGTGCCAGCAGCCGAAGAAGGGGAGAGACCTTCCAAGAGACCCAGTACTTC. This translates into CASSRRRGETFQETQYF.

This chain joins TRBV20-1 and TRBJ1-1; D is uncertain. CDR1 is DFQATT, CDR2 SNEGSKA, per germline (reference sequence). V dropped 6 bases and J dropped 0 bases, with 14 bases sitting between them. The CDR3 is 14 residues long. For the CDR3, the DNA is TGCAGTGCACCTAAAAGGCACCTGAACACTGAAGCTTTCTTT. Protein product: CSAPKRHLNTEAFF.

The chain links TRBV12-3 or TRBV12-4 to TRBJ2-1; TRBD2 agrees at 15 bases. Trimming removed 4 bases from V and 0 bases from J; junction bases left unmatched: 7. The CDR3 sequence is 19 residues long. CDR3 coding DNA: TGTGCCAGCAGTTCTCCGGGACTAGCGGGAGGCAGCTCCTACAATGAGCAGTTCTTC. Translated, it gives CASSSPGLAGGSSYNEQFF.